Listed below are T cell receptor beta chains from one sample, sequenced in a study of shared clonotypes between healthy human individuals. TCRdb keeps only in-frame clones here, not all; method: immunoSEQ multiplex PCR. The table has 2 million to 2.5 million clones, around 90% seen once. The source material was naive CD4+ T cells from PBMCs. The receptor set was obtained from a young man in good health. Some clones in this sample may be carry-over from other donors' samples. Each CDR3 is given with its conserved first and last residue. A D gene is named only where the DNA matches it firmly. The size of a clone is reported for some rows only, either as once, few or many, or as a class for expanded clones.

abundance	v_gene	d_gene	j_gene	CDR3aa	CDR3nt
few	TRBV7-2	NA	TRBJ1-1	CASSPPLNTEAFF	TGTGCCAGCAGCCCCCCTTTGAACACTGAAGCTTTCTTT
once	TRBV27	TRBD1	TRBJ1-2	CASSFGGTETVSYGYTF	TGTGCCAGCAGTTTCGGGGGGACAGAAACTGTCAGCTATGGCTACACCTTC
NA	TRBV7-9	NA	TRBJ2-6	CASSPRARGVLTF	TGTGCCAGCAGCCCCAGGGCCCGGGGCGTCCTGACTTTC
NA	TRBV7-8	TRBD1	TRBJ2-7	CASSLGTGESYEQYF	TGTGCCAGCAGCTTAGGAACAGGGGAGTCCTACGAGCAGTACTTC
NA	TRBV5-1	NA	TRBJ2-1	CASSLGSGEQFF	TGCGCCAGCAGCTTGGGCAGCGGAGAGCAGTTCTTC
NA	TRBV6-1	TRBD2	TRBJ2-5	CASSEGTSGSGETQYF	TGTGCCAGCAGTGAAGGGACTAGCGGGAGTGGAGAGACCCAGTACTTC
NA	TRBV6-6	TRBD2	TRBJ2-1	CASRIAGGNNEQFF	TGTGCCAGCAGAATAGCGGGAGGGAACAATGAGCAGTTCTTC
NA	TRBV28	TRBD1	TRBJ1-5	CASSLARPGRGQDQPQHF	TGTGCCAGCAGTTTAGCCCGTCCAGGAAGGGGGCAGGATCAGCCCCAGCATTTT
NA	TRBV5-1	NA	TRBJ2-5	CASSLLSQYQETQYF	TGCGCCAGCAGCTTGTTGTCACAGTACCAAGAGACCCAGTACTTC
NA	TRBV28	NA	TRBJ1-5	CASSFPSRDLGNQPQHF	TGTGCCAGCAGTTTCCCCTCCAGGGATTTAGGCAATCAGCCCCAGCATTTT
once	TRBV28	NA	TRBJ1-1	CASSLFMNTEAFF	TGTGCCAGCAGTTTATTCATGAACACTGAAGCTTTCTTT
NA	TRBV29-1	TRBD2	TRBJ2-1	CSVVIGASGFSYNEQFF	TGCAGCGTTGTTATCGGGGCTAGCGGTTTCTCCTACAATGAGCAGTTCTTC
NA	TRBV28	NA	TRBJ1-2	CASTYRRNNYGYTF	TGTGCCAGCACATACAGGCGAAATAACTATGGCTACACCTTC
NA	TRBV27	NA	TRBJ2-5	CASSPRAPETQYF	TGTGCCAGCAGCCCCAGGGCTCCAGAGACCCAGTACTTC
NA	TRBV5-1	NA	TRBJ2-1	CASSLGLPYNEQFF	TGCGCCAGCAGCTTGGGACTACCATACAATGAGCAGTTCTTC
NA	TRBV2	NA	TRBJ2-7	CASRTASYEQYF	TGTGCCAGCAGAACAGCCTCCTACGAGCAGTACTTC
NA	TRBV11-3	TRBD1	TRBJ2-3	CASSLHPRGLSTDTQYF	TGTGCCAGCAGCCTACACCCCAGGGGGCTTAGCACAGATACGCAGTATTTT
NA	TRBV7-3	TRBD1	TRBJ1-1	CASSMTGDLNTEAFF	TGTGCCAGCAGCATGACAGGGGACTTGAACACTGAAGCTTTCTTT
NA	TRBV9	TRBD2	TRBJ2-3	CASSVATSGRAKDTQYF	TGTGCCAGCAGCGTAGCTACCAGCGGGAGGGCAAAAGATACGCAGTATTTT
NA	TRBV6-5	NA	TRBJ1-3	CASSYRSTIYF	TGTGCCAGCAGTTACAGGAGCACCATATATTTT
NA	TRBV27	NA	TRBJ1-5	CASRSVGNQPQHF	TGTGCCAGCAGATCCGTAGGAAATCAGCCCCAGCATTTT
NA	TRBV28	TRBD1	TRBJ1-4	CASSSGGSTNEKLFF	TGTGCCAGCAGTTCAGGGGGTAGCACTAATGAAAAACTGTTTTTT
NA	TRBV10-3	NA	TRBJ2-3	CAISESKAGTDTQYF	TGTGCCATCAGTGAGTCGAAGGCGGGCACAGATACGCAGTATTTT
NA	TRBV7-9	NA	TRBJ1-2	CASSLRGVYGYTF	TGTGCCAGCAGCTTAAGAGGGGTCTATGGCTACACCTTC
NA	TRBV30	NA	TRBJ2-5	CAWSVSWGQETQYF	TGTGCCTGGAGTGTAAGTTGGGGGCAAGAGACCCAGTACTTC
few	TRBV4-2	NA	TRBJ1-5	CASSQSQGNQPQHF	TGTGCCAGCAGCCAAAGCCAGGGGAATCAGCCCCAGCATTTT
few	TRBV20-1	NA	TRBJ2-5	CSARRETQYF	TGCAGTGCTAGACGGGAGACCCAGTACTTC
NA	TRBV7-7	TRBD1	TRBJ2-5	CASSLGITGTGQETQYF	TGTGCCAGCAGCTTAGGGATTACCGGGACAGGGCAAGAGACCCAGTACTTC
once	TRBV18	NA	TRBJ2-7	CASSPPRITGPYEQYF	TGTGCCAGCTCACCGCCTAGGATCACAGGCCCCTACGAGCAGTACTTC
NA	TRBV9	TRBD2	TRBJ2-2	CASRVQREEIGELFF	TGTGCCAGCAGGGTCCAGCGGGAGGAGATCGGGGAGCTGTTTTTT
NA	TRBV7-9	TRBD1	TRBJ2-3	CASSPWTGGQDTQYF	TGTGCCAGCAGCCCTTGGACAGGGGGCCAAGATACGCAGTATTTT
NA	TRBV28	NA	TRBJ1-2	CASRGPRTYGYTF	TGTGCCAGCAGGGGTCCCCGTACCTATGGCTACACCTTC
NA	TRBV7-2	NA	TRBJ1-2	CASSLGRQSYGYTF	TGTGCCAGCAGCTTAGGAAGACAGTCCTATGGCTACACCTTC
NA	TRBV28	TRBD1	TRBJ2-1	CASSLEDRGHNEQFF	TGTGCCAGCAGTTTAGAGGACAGGGGGCACAATGAGCAGTTCTTC
once	TRBV7-9	NA	TRBJ2-2	CASRRDGDTGELFF	TGTGCCAGCCGCCGGGACGGTGACACCGGGGAGCTGTTTTTT
NA	TRBV19	TRBD1	TRBJ1-4	CASSFGDSEKLFF	TGTGCCAGTAGTTTCGGGGACAGCGAAAAACTGTTTTTT
NA	TRBV2	TRBD1	TRBJ1-1	CASSADRAVEAFF	TGTGCCAGCAGTGCGGACAGGGCGGTTGAAGCTTTCTTT
NA	TRBV29-1	NA	TRBJ2-7	CSGGESSIYEQYF	TGCAGCGGCGGAGAGAGTTCTATCTACGAGCAGTACTTC
NA	TRBV6-5	NA	TRBJ2-2	CASRRKSGELFF	TGTGCCAGCAGGCGGAAGTCCGGGGAGCTGTTTTTT
once	TRBV5-1	NA	TRBJ2-1	CASIKTLGAEEQFF	TGCGCCAGCATCAAAACGCTCGGTGCTGAGGAGCAGTTCTTC
NA	TRBV28	NA	TRBJ2-3	CATQATTDTQYF	TGTGCCACTCAAGCAACAACAGATACGCAGTATTTT
NA	TRBV4-2	TRBD1	TRBJ2-5	CASSRSGTGGEETQYF	TGTGCCAGCAGCCGATCCGGGACAGGGGGTGAAGAGACCCAGTACTTC